Listed below are T cell receptor beta chains from one sample, sequenced in a study of blood T cell repertoires in COVID-19. TCRdb keeps only in-frame clones here, not all; method: immunoSEQ multiplex PCR. The sample lists about 180,000 clones; more than 70% were seen once. The specimen sequenced was peripheral blood. These receptors were collected from a man aged 50-59 years with active or convalescent COVID-19. The CDR3 runs from the conserved cysteine through the conserved F or W. A D gene is named only where the DNA matches it firmly. Rows give clone size only sometimes, using once, few, many, or a class for an expanded clone.

v_gene	j_gene	abundance	d_gene	CDR3nt	CDR3aa
TRBV18	TRBJ2-3	.	.	TGTGCCAGCTCACCATCAATAGGGGTAGGCACAGATACGCAGTATTTT	CASSPSIGVGTDTQYF
TRBV5-6	TRBJ1-6	.	.	TGTGCCAGCAGCCCAACCGGGGGGGGGAATTCACCCCTCCACTTT	CASSPTGGGNSPLHF
TRBV5-4	TRBJ1-6	.	.	TGTGCCAGCAGCTTCCACCCGGTCGGGAATTCACCCCTCCACTTT	CASSFHPVGNSPLHF
TRBV6-2/TRBV6-3	TRBJ1-4	.	TRBD1	TGTGCCAGCAGTCGGACAGGGAATGAAAAACTGTTTTTT	CASSRTGNEKLFF
TRBV9	TRBJ1-1	.	.	TGTGCCAGCAGCCCGAGAGACAGGATGCCCACTGAAGCTTTCTTT	CASSPRDRMPTEAFF
TRBV6-1	TRBJ1-6	.	.	TGTGCCAGCAGTGAAGGGACAATAAATAATTCACCCCTCCACTTT	CASSEGTINNSPLHF
TRBV2	TRBJ2-2	.	TRBD1	TGTGCCACACGGGGACAGGGGCTCGGGGAGCTGTTTTTT	CATRGQGLGELFF
TRBV27	TRBJ2-7	.	.	TGTGCCAGCAGTAAGAGACTCGTCGCGGGCTCAGACTACGAGCAGTACTTC	CASSKRLVAGSDYEQYF
TRBV7-3	TRBJ2-2	.	TRBD1	TGTGCCAGCAGCTTAATCGGGACAGGGGGCACCGGGGAGCTGTTTTTT	CASSLIGTGGTGELFF
TRBV18	TRBJ2-1	.	TRBD2	TGTGCCAGCTCACCTCTACCTGGGGCGGGAGGCAATGAGCAGTTCTTC	CASSPLPGAGGNEQFF
TRBV3-1/TRBV3-2	TRBJ2-7	.	.	TGTGCCAGCTCGAGTCAACCCCTTATGAGAGAGCAGTACTTC	CASSSQPLMREQYF
TRBV14	TRBJ1-1	.	.	TGTGCCAGCAGCCAAGATCCTTTCGGGGGAACTGAAGCTTTCTTT	CASSQDPFGGTEAFF
TRBV16	TRBJ1-3	.	TRBD1	TGTGCCAGCAGCCCTCAGTCCGGGACAGGGAGTGTCCTATATTTT	CASSPQSGTGSVLYF
TRBV7-9	TRBJ2-2	.	.	TGTGCCAGCAGCCTCCGGGATCATTCGAACACCGGGGAGCTGTTTTTT	CASSLRDHSNTGELFF
TRBV14	TRBJ2-7	.	.	TGTGCCAGCAGCCAAGTGCGGGGCTACGAGCAGTACTTC	CASSQVRGYEQYF
TRBV4-2	TRBJ1-2	.	.	TGTGCCAGCAGCCAGTCCGGTACCAAGAATTCTAACTATGGCTACACCTTC	CASSQSGTKNSNYGYTF
TRBV7-9	TRBJ1-3	.	.	TGTGCCAGCAGCTTAGCGCTAGTCCGCACCTCTGGAAACACCATATATTTT	CASSLALVRTSGNTIYF
TRBV9	TRBJ1-4	.	.	TGTGCCAGCAGCGTATGGGACGGGGGAAGCCTGTTTTTT	CASSVWDGGSLFF
TRBV4-3	TRBJ1-5	.	.	TGCGCCAGCAGCCCCCGAGGAGGAGGAGGTCAGCCCCAGCATTTT	CASSPRGGGGQPQHF
TRBV5-1	TRBJ1-2	once	.	TGCGCCAGCAGCGCAGGGTTGGACTATGGCTACACCTTC	CASSAGLDYGYTF
TRBV4-1	TRBJ2-1	once	TRBD2	TGCGCCAGCAGCCACCCGGCGGGGCGGGGGACCTCTAACGAGCAGTTCTTC	CASSHPAGRGTSNEQFF
TRBV5-1	TRBJ2-1	.	TRBD2	TGCGCCAGCAGCTTGGGTGGGACTAGCGGGGACAATGAGCAGTTCTTC	CASSLGGTSGDNEQFF
TRBV5-1	TRBJ2-7	few	TRBD2	TGCGCCAGCAGCCCGGGCGGGACTAGCGACGAGCAGTACTTC	CASSPGGTSDEQYF
TRBV24-1	TRBJ2-1	.	TRBD2	TGTGCCACCAGTGACTATCTAGCGGGAGGTGGAAATGAGCAGTTCTTC	CATSDYLAGGGNEQFF
TRBV19	TRBJ1-1	.	TRBD1	TGTGCCAGTAGTATCCGGGACAGGCACACTGAAGCTTTCTTT	CASSIRDRHTEAFF
TRBV4-1	TRBJ2-3	few	.	TGCGCCAGCAGCCATGCGGGGTCCCCGGGCACAGATACGCAGTATTTT	CASSHAGSPGTDTQYF